The 16 T cell receptor beta chains below were found in one sample sequenced in a study of cytomegalovirus exposure and HLA in healthy donors listed by TCRdb under 2017. Libraries were built with the immunoSEQ multiplex PCR assay. The multiplex PCR relied on a mix of 60 forward primers for TCR Vbeta segments and 13 reverse primers for TCR Jbeta segments. As stored in TCRdb, this immuneACCESS dataset retains in-frame rearrangements with V and J assigned. A fraction of the clones does not appear; measured against another copy, unresolved V genes explain less than half of the discrepancy, and the remainder lacks a known reason. This sample has some 140,000 clones in its table, and roughly 80% of those were observed once. In total, the top ten clones hold approximately 8.2% of the sample. The source material was PBMCs. These receptors all come from a woman between 50 and 59 years old in good health and CMV-seropositive.

The V and J genes are TRBV25-1 and TRBJ2-2; 7 bases match TRBD1. This CDR3 is 15 amino acids long. Trimming cost V 3 bases and J 4 bases; bases outside gene matches: 5. Germline-derived CDR1 and CDR2 are MGHDK and SYGVNS. The CDR3 sequence is CASSERDRATGELFF. CDR3 in DNA: TGTGCCAGCAGTGAGAGGGACAGAGCCACCGGGGAGCTGTTTTTT.

V gene TRBV6-5 combines with J gene TRBJ1-2; D possibly corresponds to TRBD1 (5 bases). There are 13 residues in the CDR3. Germline V gives CDR1 MNHEY, CDR2 SVGAGI. Trimming took off 10 bases at V and 0 bases at J, with 12 bases between the two ends. Here the CDR3 reads CATHTGSNYGYTF. The CDR3 nucleotides are TGTGCCACCCATACAGGTTCTAACTATGGCTACACCTTC.

This chain uses TRBV5-1 with TRBJ2-7, with D maybe TRBD2 (6 bases). Between the trimmed V and J ends, which lost 4 bases and 2 bases, there was a span of 16 bases. This CDR3 has 15 residues. Germline loops: CDR1 SGHRS, CDR2 YFSETQ. In DNA form, the CDR3 reads TGCGCCAGCAGCCCGGGGACTCCCATCCCCTACGAGCAGTACTTC. Amino acids: CASSPGTPIPYEQYF.

The chain recombines TRBV9 with TRBJ2-1; 8 bases align to TRBD2. Germline V gene lookup returns CDR1 SGDLS and CDR2 YYNGEE. CDR3 length: 16 amino acids. With V trimmed by 5 bases and J by 5 bases, 12 bases remained unmatched. The CDR3 protein is CASSPTFGLANNEQFF. The CDR3 DNA follows: TGTGCCAGCAGTCCTACTTTCGGACTAGCTAACAATGAGCAGTTCTTC.

V and J are TRBV5-1 and TRBJ2-5; 14 bases agree with TRBD2. CDR3 length equals 16 residues. V shed 4 bases and J 3 bases; nucleotides not matched to a gene: 5. Germline CDR1 and CDR2: SGHRS and YFSETQ. CDR3 amino acids: CASSPGTSGGEETQYF. The CDR3 DNA reads TGCGCCAGCAGCCCTGGGACTAGCGGGGGTGAAGAGACCCAGTACTTC.

The chain carries TRBV6-1 and TRBJ1-1; D unclear. Trimming shortened V by 7 bases and J by 1 base, and 10 bases separated the two germline ends. The length of the CDR3 is 13 residues. CDR1 and CDR2 (germline): MNHNS, SASEGT. The CDR3 is CASTESTNTEAFF. Here the CDR3 DNA reads TGTGCCAGCACAGAAAGTACGAACACTGAAGCTTTCTTT.

The V call is TRBV20-1, the J call TRBJ1-2; D is perhaps TRBD1 (6 bases). Germline V gene data show CDR1 as DFQATT and CDR2 as SNEGSKA (reference sequence). The CDR3 runs to 11 residues. V was cut by 6 bases and J by 5 bases, with 10 bases left in between. The CDR3 sequence: CSARTDYGYTF. The CDR3 DNA reads as TGCAGTGCCCGGACAGATTATGGCTACACCTTC.

The gene calls are TRBV28 and TRBJ2-7; 10 bases align to TRBD1. J gave up 0 bases and V 5 bases, and 13 bases lay outside the gene matches. Germline lookup yields CDR1 MDHEN and CDR2 SYDVKM. The CDR3 totals 18 residues. CDR3 nucleotides: TGTGCCAGCAGTCGAAGCACCGACAGGGGGCTTATCTCCTACGAGCAGTACTTC. Its translation is CASSRSTDRGLISYEQYF.

V is TRBV5-1 and J is TRBJ1-1, with D possibly being TRBD1 (5 bases). CDR1 SGHRS and CDR2 YFSETQ come from the germline V gene. The CDR3 contains 13 residues. V lost 4 bases and J lost 1, with 8 bases in between. The CDR3 bases are TGCGCCAGCAGCCTACAGGAGAACACTGAAGCTTTCTTT. Translation: CASSLQENTEAFF.

This clone was seen only a few times. The V and J genes are TRBV28 and TRBJ1-2, with D perhaps matching TRBD1 (5 bases). Germline lookup yields CDR1 MDHEN and CDR2 SYDVKM. Trimming stripped 3 bases from V and 0 bases from J, with 5 bases between. This CDR3 spans 13 amino acids. This chain's CDR3 is CASSLTANYGYTF. CDR3 in DNA: TGTGCCAGCAGTTTGACAGCTAACTATGGCTACACCTTC.

The chain employs TRBV5-4 and TRBJ1-3; D uncertain. The V gene's germline CDR1 is SGHNT and CDR2 YYREEE (reference sequence). Deletions cut 0 bases from V and 0 bases from J, with 4 bases between. The CDR3 has 14 amino acids. CDR3 in DNA: TGTGCCAGCAGCTTGGATATCTCTGGAAACACCATATATTTT. Its protein is CASSLDISGNTIYF.

The chain couples TRBV7-3 to TRBJ2-5; the D is unclear. CDR1 is SGHTA and CDR2 is FQGTGA in the germline V gene. Trimming took off 4 bases at V and 7 bases at J, with 10 bases between the two ends. The CDR3 consists of 12 residues. The DNA of the CDR3 is TGTGCCAGCAGCTCTTCTACCGGGACCCAGTACTTC. It yields the protein CASSSSTGTQYF.

The chain joins TRBV6-5 to TRBJ2-3; 15 bases are shared with TRBD2. This CDR3 region has 15 residues. The junction had 6 bases not matched to a gene; V was cut back by 7 bases and J by 7 bases. Germline values: CDR1 MNHEY, CDR2 SVGAGI. As DNA, the CDR3 is TGTGCCAGCACCTCCGGGACTAGCGGGGGGAATACGCAGTATTTT. Translation gives CASTSGTSGGNTQYF.

The chain couples TRBV1 to TRBJ1-2; TRBD1, the table's D call, lacks a check against the DNA. TRBV1 is a documented pseudogene. This CDR3 has 12 amino acids. The CDR3 DNA reads TGCACCAGCAGCCAAGGCAGGGGCGGCTACACCTTC. It translates to CTSSQGRGGYTF.

This chain connects TRBV18 to TRBJ1-5; 7 positions agree with TRBD1. This CDR3 region has 15 residues. V gave up 5 bases and J gave up 0 bases; unmatched junction bases: 4. Per germline, CDR1 KGHSH and CDR2 LQKENI. This CDR3 reads CASSVQGNSNQPQHF. In nucleotides, the CDR3 is TGTGCCAGCTCAGTACAGGGGAATAGCAATCAGCCCCAGCATTTT.

As to this clone: A read error may produce the germline difference seen at one junction end. The CDR3 spells CASSPHRDRGRVANEKLFF. The CDR3 region has the DNA TGTGCTAGCAGCCCTCACCGGGACAGGGGCCGCGTGGCTAATGAAAAACTGTTTTTT. J is TRBJ1-4 and V is TRBV7-7; 10 bases are shared with TRBD1. This CDR3 comprises 19 residues. Germline CDR1 and CDR2: SSHAT and FNYEAQ (reference sequence).